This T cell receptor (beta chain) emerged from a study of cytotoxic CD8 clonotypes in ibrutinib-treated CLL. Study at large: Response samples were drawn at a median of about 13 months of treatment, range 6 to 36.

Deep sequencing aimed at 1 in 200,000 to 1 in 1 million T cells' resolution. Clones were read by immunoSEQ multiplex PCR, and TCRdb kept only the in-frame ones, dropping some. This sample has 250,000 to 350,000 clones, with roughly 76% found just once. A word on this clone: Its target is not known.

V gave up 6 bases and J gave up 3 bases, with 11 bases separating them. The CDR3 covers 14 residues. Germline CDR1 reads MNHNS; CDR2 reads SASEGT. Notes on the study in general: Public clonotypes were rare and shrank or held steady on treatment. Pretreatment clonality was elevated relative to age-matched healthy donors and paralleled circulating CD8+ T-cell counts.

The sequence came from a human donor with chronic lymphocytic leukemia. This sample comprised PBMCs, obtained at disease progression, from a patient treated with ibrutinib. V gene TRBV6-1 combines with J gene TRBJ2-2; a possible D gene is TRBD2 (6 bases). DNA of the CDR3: TGTGCCAGCAGCCGGGACTTTTACACCGGGGAGCTGTTTTTT. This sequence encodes CASSRDFYTGELFF.